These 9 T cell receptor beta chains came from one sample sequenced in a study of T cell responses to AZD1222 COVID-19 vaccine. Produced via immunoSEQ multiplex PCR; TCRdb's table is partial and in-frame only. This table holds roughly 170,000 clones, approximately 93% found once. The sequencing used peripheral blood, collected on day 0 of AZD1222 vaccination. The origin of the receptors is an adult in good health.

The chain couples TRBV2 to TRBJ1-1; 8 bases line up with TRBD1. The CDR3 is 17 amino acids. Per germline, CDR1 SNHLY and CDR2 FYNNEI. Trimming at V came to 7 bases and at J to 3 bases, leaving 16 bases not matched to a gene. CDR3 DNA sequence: TGTGCCAGCAAGGGCAGGGGGCGTCGAGGGTGGGACACTGAAGCTTTCTTT. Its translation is CASKGRGRRGWDTEAFF. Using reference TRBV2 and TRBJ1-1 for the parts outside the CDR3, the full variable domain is EPEVTQTPSHQVTQMGQEVILRCVPISNHLYFYWYRQILGQKVEFLVSFYNNEISEKSEIFDDQFSVERPDGSNFTLKIRSTKLEDSAMYFCASKGRGRRGWDTEAFFGQGTRLTVV.

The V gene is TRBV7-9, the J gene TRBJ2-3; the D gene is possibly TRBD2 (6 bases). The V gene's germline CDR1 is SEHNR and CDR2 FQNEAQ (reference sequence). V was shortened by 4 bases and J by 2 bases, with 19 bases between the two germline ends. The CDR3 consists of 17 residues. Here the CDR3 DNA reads TGTGCCAGCAGCTCAAGTGGAGGGATAGTATTCACAGATACGCAGTATTTT. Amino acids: CASSSSGGIVFTDTQYF.

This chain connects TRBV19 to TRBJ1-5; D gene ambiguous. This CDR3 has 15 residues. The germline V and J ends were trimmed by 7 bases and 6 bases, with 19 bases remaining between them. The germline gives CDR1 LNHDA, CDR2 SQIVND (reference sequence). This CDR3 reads CASTGEALVRQPQHF. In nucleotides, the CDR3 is TGTGCCAGTACTGGGGAGGCCCTGGTTCGTCAGCCCCAGCATTTT.

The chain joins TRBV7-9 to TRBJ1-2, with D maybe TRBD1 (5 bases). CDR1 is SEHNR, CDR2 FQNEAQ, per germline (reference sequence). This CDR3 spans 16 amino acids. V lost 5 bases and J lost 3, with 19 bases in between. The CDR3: CASSAQEGTGDYGYTF. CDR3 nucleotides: TGTGCCAGCAGCGCCCAAGAGGGGACCGGGGACTATGGCTACACCTTC.

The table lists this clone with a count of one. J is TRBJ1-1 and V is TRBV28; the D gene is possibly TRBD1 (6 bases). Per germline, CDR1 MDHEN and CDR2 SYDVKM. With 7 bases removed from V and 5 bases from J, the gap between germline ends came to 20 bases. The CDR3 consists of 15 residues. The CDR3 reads CASIPTGFLTTEAFF. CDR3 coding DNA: TGTGCCAGCATCCCCACAGGGTTTCTAACGACTGAAGCTTTCTTT. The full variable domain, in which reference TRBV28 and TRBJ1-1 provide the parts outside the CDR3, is DVKVTQSSRYLVKRTGEKVFLECVQDMDHENMFWYRQDPGLGLRLIYFSYDVKMKEKGDIPEGYSVSREKKERFSLILESASTNQTSMYLCASIPTGFLTTEAFFGQGTRLTVV.

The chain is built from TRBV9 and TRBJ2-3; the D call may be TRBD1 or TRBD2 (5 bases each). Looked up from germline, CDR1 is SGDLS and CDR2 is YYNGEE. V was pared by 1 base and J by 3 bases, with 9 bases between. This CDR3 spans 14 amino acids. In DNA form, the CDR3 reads TGTGCCAGCAGCGTATCGGGACGAACAGATACGCAGTATTTT. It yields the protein CASSVSGRTDTQYF. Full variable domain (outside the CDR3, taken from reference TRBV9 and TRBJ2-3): DSGVTQTPKHLITATGQRVTLRCSPRSGDLSVYWYQQSLDQGLQFLIQYYNGEERAKGNILERFSAQQFPDLHSELNLSSLELGDSALYFCASSVSGRTDTQYFGPGTRLTVL.

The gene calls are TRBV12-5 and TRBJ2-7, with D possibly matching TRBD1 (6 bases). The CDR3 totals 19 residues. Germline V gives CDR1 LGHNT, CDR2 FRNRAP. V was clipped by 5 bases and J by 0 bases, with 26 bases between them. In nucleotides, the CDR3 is TGTGCTAGTGGTCTTACCCGGCCTACAGGGCTCCCAAACTCCTACGAGCAGTACTTC. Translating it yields CASGLTRPTGLPNSYEQYF.

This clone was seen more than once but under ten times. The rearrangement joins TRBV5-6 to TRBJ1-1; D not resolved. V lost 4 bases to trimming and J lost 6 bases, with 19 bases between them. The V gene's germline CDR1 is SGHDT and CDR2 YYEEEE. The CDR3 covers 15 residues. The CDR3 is CASSESTGLIPEAFF. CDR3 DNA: TGTGCCAGCAGCGAATCTACGGGTCTCATCCCTGAAGCTTTCTTT.

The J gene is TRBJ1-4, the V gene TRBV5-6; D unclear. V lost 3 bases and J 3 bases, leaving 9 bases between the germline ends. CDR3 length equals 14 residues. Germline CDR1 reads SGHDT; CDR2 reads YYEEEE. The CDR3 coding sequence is TGTGCCAGCAGCTGGCGGGGTCCTAATGAAAAACTGTTTTTT. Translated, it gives CASSWRGPNEKLFF.